This T cell receptor beta chain was sequenced in a study of shared clonotypes between healthy human individuals. Study-wide results and limits: The small donor group covered limited genetic and exposure diversity. Donor clonotype sharing was expected to depend on sequencing depth.

Between the trimmed V and J ends, which lost 0 bases and 5 bases, there was a span of 12 bases. Germline assignment: CDR1 SGHRS and CDR2 YFSETQ. The CDR3 is 15 residues long. Repertoires were generated with immunoSEQ multiplex PCR, while TCRdb's copy carries only in-frame clones and drops some. The sample carries about 600,000 clones, roughly 98% recorded once. Terminally differentiated effector memory CD45RA+ cells were excluded from the naive CD8 cells, which were CD45RO-negative and positively selected for CCR7. This clone was detected only once. Antigen: not known. This chain links TRBV5-1 with TRBJ1-5; the D gene is possibly TRBD1 (6 bases). Sequenced sample: naive CD8+ T cells sorted from blood. The TCR comes from a man aged 30-40 years in good health. The CDR3 coding sequence is TGCGCCAGCAGCTTGGGTGGACAGACCCATCAGCCCCAGCATTTT. This gives the protein CASSLGGQTHQPQHF.